This is a list of T cell receptor beta chains from one sample in a study of blood T cell repertoires in COVID-19. Libraries were prepared by immunoSEQ multiplex PCR; TCRdb keeps only in-frame clonotypes and omits some of them. Of fewer than 300,000 clones in the sample, approximately 85% were seen once. The sample comprised peripheral blood. Source of these receptors: a human donor with COVID-19, enrolled during active disease. The donor label of this sample is uncertain. Each CDR3 is given with its conserved first and last residue. Each record gives: V gene, D gene, clone size, J gene, CDR3 DNA, CDR3 protein. The D gene is left open where the match is weak. A row's size may be missing; if present it is once, few, many or a size class.

TRBV5-8	TRBD1	-	TRBJ1-6	TGTGCCAGCAGCCAGGGGGTTACGGATTCACCCCTCCACTTT	CASSQGVTDSPLHF
TRBV6-6	TRBD1	-	TRBJ2-7	TGTGCCAGCAGTCCCAATACCCCGTCGAGACAGGGGGCGCGTATCGAGCAGTACTTC	CASSPNTPSRQGARIEQYF
TRBV28	-	-	TRBJ1-2	TGTGCCAGCAGTTTATATCAGCCAGGGCGCTATGGCTACACCTTC	CASSLYQPGRYGYTF
TRBV25-1	TRBD2	-	TRBJ2-7	TGTGCCAGCAGTGAACCAAGCGGGAGGGTTTACGAGCAGTACTTC	CASSEPSGRVYEQYF
TRBV5-6	TRBD2	once	TRBJ2-1	TGTGCCAGCAGTTTGGGCCCCGGGACTAGCGGGAATGAGCAGTTCTTC	CASSLGPGTSGNEQFF
TRBV10-1	-	few	TRBJ1-1	TGCGCCAGCAGTGTGGCCAGGCAGAACACTGAAGCTTTCTTT	CASSVARQNTEAFF
TRBV19	TRBD2	-	TRBJ2-1	TGTGCCAGCATAAGGACTAGCGGGAGCGATGAGCAGTTCTTC	CASIRTSGSDEQFF
TRBV29-1	-	many	TRBJ2-7	TGCAGCGTTGAAAGAGCGGAGCCCCCCTACGAGCAGTACTTC	CSVERAEPPYEQYF
TRBV2	TRBD1	few	TRBJ1-4	TGTGCCAGCCTTGGGACAGCAACTAATGAAAAACTGTTTTTT	CASLGTATNEKLFF
TRBV27	-	-	TRBJ1-3	TGTGCCAGCAGTCCGCGGACAGATGGAAACACCATATATTTT	CASSPRTDGNTIYF
TRBV28	TRBD1	-	TRBJ1-2	TGTGCCAGCAGTCCCCCCCGACAGGGGGTTAACTATGGCTACACCTTC	CASSPPRQGVNYGYTF
TRBV2	-	-	TRBJ2-1	TGTGCCAGTCTCTCCGGACAGCGCGTTGGCTACAATGAGCAGTTCTTC	CASLSGQRVGYNEQFF
TRBV7-9	TRBD1	-	TRBJ1-1	TGTGCCAGCCAGGACAGGGGCTTTGGAACTGAAGCTTTCTTT	CASQDRGFGTEAFF
TRBV6-5	-	once	TRBJ1-1	TGTGCCAGCAACGAGGGATCGAACACTGAAGCTTTCTTT	CASNEGSNTEAFF
TRBV3-1/TRBV3-2	-	once	TRBJ2-1	TGTGCCAGCAGCCCTCGGAGAGCACGGGTATCCAATGAGCAGTTCTTC	CASSPRRARVSNEQFF
TRBV18	TRBD1	-	TRBJ1-6	TGTGCCAGCTCGCCTGACAGGGGGAATTCACCCCTCCACTTT	CASSPDRGNSPLHF
TRBV30	-	-	TRBJ1-4	TGTGCCTGGAACCCGGGAACACGTGAAAAACTGTTTTTT	CAWNPGTREKLFF
TRBV6-2/TRBV6-3	TRBD2	few	TRBJ2-5	TGTGCCAGCAGTCTGGGGAGCGGGACCTCCCGGGAGACCCAGTACTTC	CASSLGSGTSRETQYF
TRBV6-2/TRBV6-3	TRBD1	-	TRBJ2-3	TGTGCCAGCAGCCTACAGGGGACGCACGGAGATACGCAGTATTTT	CASSLQGTHGDTQYF
TRBV5-6	-	-	TRBJ2-4	TGTGCCAGCAGCCGAGGAGGGAATCAGTACTTC	CASSRGGNQYF
TRBV5-6	TRBD2	-	TRBJ2-7	TGTGCCAGCAGCTGGGACCTAGCGGAATCCTACGAGCAGTACTTC	CASSWDLAESYEQYF
TRBV3-1/TRBV3-2	TRBD2	-	TRBJ2-3	TGTGCCAGCAGCCCCCTTGGGGGGGTCACAGATACGCAGTATTTT	CASSPLGGVTDTQYF
TRBV18	TRBD2	-	TRBJ2-3	TGTGCCAGCTCACTAGATAGCGGGAGCGCAGATACGCAGTATTTT	CASSLDSGSADTQYF